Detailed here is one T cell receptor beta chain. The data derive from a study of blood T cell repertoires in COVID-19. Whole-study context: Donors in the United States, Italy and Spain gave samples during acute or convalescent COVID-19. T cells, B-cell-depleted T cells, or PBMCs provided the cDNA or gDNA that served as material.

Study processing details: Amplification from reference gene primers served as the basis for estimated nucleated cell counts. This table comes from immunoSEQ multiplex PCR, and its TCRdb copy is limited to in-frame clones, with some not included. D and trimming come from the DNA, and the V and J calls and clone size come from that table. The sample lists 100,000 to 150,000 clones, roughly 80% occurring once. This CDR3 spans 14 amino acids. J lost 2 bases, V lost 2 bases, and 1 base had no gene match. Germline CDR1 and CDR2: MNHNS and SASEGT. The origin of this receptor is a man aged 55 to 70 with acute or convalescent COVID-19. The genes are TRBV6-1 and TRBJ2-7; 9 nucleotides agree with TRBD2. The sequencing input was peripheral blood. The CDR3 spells CASSELAGPYEQYF. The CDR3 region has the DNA TGTGCCAGCAGTGAACTAGCGGGGCCCTACGAGCAGTACTTC.